Sequencing of this T cell receptor (beta chain) was carried out in a study of early T cells in non-severe SARS-CoV-2 infection. Study information: Whole-blood bulk RNA, unsorted, was sequenced, and chains were unpaired.

A few counts support this clonotype. Its target is unknown. Each cDNA molecule carried a unique molecular identifier. TCRdb recomputed calls from the 5' RACE reads with MiXCR, one row per CDR3 protein. The sample includes roughly 61,000 distinct CDR3 sequences, 8.5% to 10% of them seen just once. The CDR3 length is 15 residues. Germline CDR1 SGHAT, CDR2 FQNNGV. Trimming took off 1 base at V and 1 base at J, with 8 bases between the two ends. Findings and limits, study-wide: The matching step, a VDJdb search, favored anti-spike CD8 responses and missed private and CD4 specificities.

The J gene is TRBJ1-5, the V gene TRBV11-2; D is ambiguous. The receptor comes from an adult who was a healthcare worker with PCR-confirmed SARS-CoV-2 infection or an uninfected control (not recorded which). The sequenced material came from whole blood. Written as DNA, the CDR3 is TGTGCCAGCAGCTTAGGGTCGTACAGCAATCAGCCCCAGCATTTT. Its protein product is CASSLGSYSNQPQHF.